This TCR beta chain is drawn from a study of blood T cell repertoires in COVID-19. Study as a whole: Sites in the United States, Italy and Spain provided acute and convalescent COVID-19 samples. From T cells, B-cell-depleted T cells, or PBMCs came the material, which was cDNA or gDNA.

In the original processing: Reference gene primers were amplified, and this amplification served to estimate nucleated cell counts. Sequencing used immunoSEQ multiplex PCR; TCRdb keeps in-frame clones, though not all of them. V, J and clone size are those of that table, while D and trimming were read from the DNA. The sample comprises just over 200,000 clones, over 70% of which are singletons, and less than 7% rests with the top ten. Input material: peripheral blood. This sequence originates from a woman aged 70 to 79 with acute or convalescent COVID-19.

The chain's CDR3 is CASSIVGPTGELFF. The CDR3 DNA follows: TGTGCCAGTAGTATAGTTGGGCCCACCGGGGAGCTGTTTTTT. This chain uses TRBV19 with TRBJ2-2; no definite D call. Per the germline V gene, CDR1 is LNHDA and CDR2 is SQIVND (reference sequence). The CDR3 totals 14 residues. Trimming removed 1 base from V and 4 bases from J, with 7 bases in between.